The sequence of this T cell receptor (beta chain) was determined in a study of T cell changes during pregnancy in multiple sclerosis. Sequencing used immunoSEQ multiplex PCR; TCRdb keeps in-frame clones, though not all of them. Among around 40,000 clones listed, about 93% were seen once. CDR1 is SQVTM, CDR2 ANQGSEA, per germline. The CDR3 contains 15 residues. The V and J ends lost 6 bases and 5 bases, in that order; junction bases with no gene match: 13. This clonotype originated in a female donor with multiple sclerosis, enrolled in a pregnancy study. The rearrangement uses TRBV29-1 and TRBJ2-5, with 9 bases matching TRBD2. This specimen was CD4+ T cells from peripheral blood mononuclear cells, taken in the third trimester of pregnancy. This CDR3 reads CSVRPSGGMSETQYF. CDR3 DNA sequence: TGCAGCGTCCGGCCGAGCGGGGGGATGAGTGAGACCCAGTACTTC.